This T cell receptor (beta chain) was sequenced in a study of CD8 T cells and mutated HIV epitopes (dated by TCRdb to the early 2020s). Regarding the complete study: Among the chronically infected subjects, every one except a single subject was naive to antiretroviral therapy. The epitopes were TL10, KY11, RF10 and TY8. Of approximately 160 screened subjects, only a subset met the criteria for sorting epitope-specific T cells. Roughly seven chronically and a few acutely HIV-infected subjects were included in the cohort. Not every subject was tested for the same epitope, and only RF10 was examined in both acute and chronic HIV infection. This study used single-cell sequencing of TCR alpha/beta chains from CD8+ T cells that recognised non-adapted (NAE) and adapted (AE) versions of four HIV Nef epitopes.

To prepare the library, single-cell sequencing was applied. Single-cell cDNA was generated by a method adapted from Smart-seq2 and MARS-Seq, in which oligo-dT primers with well-specific UMIs and KAPA HiFi first-round PCR were used. Pooled first-round products underwent nested PCR with template-switch oligo forward primers and barcoded reverse primers specific to the TCR alpha and beta chains. Products were purified with AMPure XP, indexed with TruSeq adapters, and quantified with the KAPA Universal qPCR Library Quantification Kit. An Illumina MiSeq running 2x300 bp paired-end chemistry was used to sequence the TCR libraries. The paper's data handling went like this. After quality filtering, reads were demultiplexed to wells, mapped to the TCRA and TCRB loci, assigned to clonotypes using MiXCR, and analysed in VGAS. A modified VDJfasta platform was used to deconvolute the TCR data. An analysis of CDR3 overlap between plates ruled out large-scale cross-plate contamination. Clonality was calculated as one minus the ratio of unique productive CDR3s to total productive CDR3s. TCRdb reprocessing: public reads trimmed at Q25 with fastp, clones called with MiXCR, in-frame beta chains kept. Each record represents a unique CDR3 protein, reported with the most common genes and DNA among its rows. In this record, the V and J calls reflect TCRdb's handling and not the investigators' own analysis. The sample's records list roughly 30 distinct CDR3 sequences.

The time point label of this sample denotes: sampled during chronic HIV-1 infection. Peptide stimulation included anti-CD28 and anti-CD49d co-stimulation, and activated CD8+ T cells were sorted as CD69+CD137+. KY11-specific CD8+ T cells were identified only by peptide stimulation because HLA class I tetramers were unavailable for this epitope. To obtain activated CD8+ T cells, PBMCs were stimulated overnight, for 15 to 20 hours, with NAE or AE peptide at around 1 ug/mL. Peripheral blood mononuclear cells were isolated from leukapheresis or whole blood by Ficoll density gradient separation and then cryopreserved. A BD FACS Aria III was used to sort single CD8+ T cells into 96-well plates that contained lysis buffer. There are 15 amino acids in the CDR3, from cysteine to phenylalanine inclusive. Left in the record is the CDR3 DNA by itself, 45 bases read in frame from the first base. The CDR1 and CDR2 encoded by the germline V gene (reference sequence) are PRHDT and FYEKMQ.

What the authors observed across the whole study: Only cells that had both an alpha and a beta chain were included, and some wells contained multiple alpha and beta chain CDR3s. The authors acknowledged that the main limitations were the small number of subjects and how diverse the clinical presentations of those subjects were. Only the acutely infected subjects showed single-reactive CD8+ T cells, which suggests possible clonal selection between acute and chronic infection. In chronic infection, the CD8+ TCR repertoires recognising the NAE and AE forms appeared to overlap almost completely, indicating largely cross-reactive clonotypes. Compared with acute subjects, chronic subjects had higher clonality among dual tetramer+ cells (mean difference about 0.31), although the study did not have enough power to detect a significant difference.

Details on this clonotype: This receptor's antigen is unknown. A far larger clone is a single base away, which makes a read error likely.

The sequence joins TRBV13 to TRBJ1-1; the D gene is perhaps TRBD1, from 6 matching bases. This clonotype originated in a male donor with chronic HIV-1 infection. The sample here was cultured CD8+ T cells from PBMCs, selected for response to a KY11 peptide variant, taken during chronic HIV-1 infection. This specimen's cell subset or site label, interpreted: CD69+CD137+ cells after non-adapted KY11 peptide stimulation. Read as DNA, the sequence is TGTGCCAGCAGCCCCCAACAGGGCATGAACACTGAAACTTTCTTT. The translation is CASSPQQGMNTETFF.